Presented here are 14 T cell receptor beta chains from one specimen sequenced in a study of blood T cells in healthy people across ages (dated by TCRdb to 2013 to 2016). The protocol used for the library was 5' RACE. The reads were generated on an Illumina HiSeq 2500. The second PCR ran for about 6 to 11 cycles and used a J-beta primer mix along with a sample-barcoded 5' primer. The public reads were reanalyzed by TCRdb: fastp trimming at Q25, MiXCR alignment, in-frame beta chains only. Rows are unified per CDR3 protein, each entry keeping the most common DNA and genes. This sample comprises 800,000 to 950,000 distinct CDR3 sequences, 25% to 30% of them detected only once. The ten top clones hold 9.5% to 13% of the sample. These data are also associated with another study on T cells of mothers and their children.

Sequencing was carried out using blood. The source of these receptors is a woman between 40 and 55 years old in good health.

This chain joins TRBV20-1 and TRBJ2-5; D perhaps matches TRBD1 (7 bases). TRBJ2-7 matches the DNA end more closely, so the J call is doubtful. Per germline, CDR1 DFQATT and CDR2 SNEGSKA (reference sequence). The CDR3 is 14 amino acids. Here the CDR3 reads CSAYKAGGSYEQYF. CDR3 coding DNA: TGCAGTGCTTATAAAGCAGGGGGGAGCTACGAGCAGTACTTC.

The V and J genes are TRBV24-1 and TRBJ2-1; D gene unclear. V dropped 4 bases and J dropped 7 bases, with 19 bases sitting between them. CDR3 length equals 16 residues. Germline V lookup: CDR1 KGHDR, CDR2 SFDVKD. DNA of the CDR3: TGTGCCACCAGTGACCCTTTAGCAGGTGAGATGAATGAGCAGTTCTTC. It is translated as CATSDPLAGEMNEQFF.

V gene TRBV18 combines with J gene TRBJ2-1; TRBD2 matches 9 bases. The junction had 8 bases not matched to a gene; V was cut back by 0 bases and J by 8 bases. Per germline, CDR1 KGHSH and CDR2 LQKENI. The CDR3 is 16 amino acids. CDR3 coding DNA: TGTGCCAGCTCACCACCGGCCCTAGCGGGGCTCGATGAGCAGTTCTTC. This sequence encodes CASSPPALAGLDEQFF.

Many counts were recorded for this clonotype. This chain links TRBV12-3 or TRBV12-4 with TRBJ2-7, with D perhaps matching TRBD2 (5 bases). Trimming took off 3 bases at V and 6 bases at J, with 18 bases between the two ends. This CDR3 spans 15 amino acids. Here the CDR3 reads CASSFALESGSEQYF. The DNA of the CDR3 is TGTGCCAGCAGTTTCGCACTAGAATCGGGGAGCGAGCAGTACTTC.

The chain uses TRBV7-3 and TRBJ2-5; D tentatively fits TRBD1 or TRBD2 (5 bases each). CDR3 length: 13 amino acids. Between the trimmed V and J ends, which lost 5 bases and 11 bases, there was a span of 18 bases. Germline V gives CDR1 SGHTA, CDR2 FQGTGA. CDR3 loop: CASSPDNGGEQYF. The CDR3 DNA reads TGTGCCAGCAGCCCCGATAATGGGGGAGAGCAGTACTTC.

A word on this clonotype: A much larger clone differs by one base, so this may be a read error. The chain carries TRBV12-3 or TRBV12-4 and TRBJ2-5; D remains unclear. Matching the DNA end better, TRBJ2-7 makes the J call doubtful. The CDR3 runs to 13 residues. The CDR3 nucleotides are TGTGCCAGCAGTTCCCAGACGTCTAGCGAGCAGTACTTC. Translated: CASSSQTSSEQYF.

The chain recombines TRBV29-1 with TRBJ2-7; D may be TRBD2 (6 bases). The CDR3 spans 12 residues. Germline values: CDR1 SQVTM, CDR2 ANQGSEA. V was clipped by 4 bases and J by 7 bases, with 14 bases between them. The CDR3 loop is CSVGRGGNEQYF. The DNA for the CDR3 is TGCAGCGTTGGGCGGGGAGGCAATGAGCAGTACTTC.

At least ten counts were recorded for this clonotype. The gene calls are TRBV6-2 or TRBV6-3 and TRBJ2-6; TRBD1 might be the D (6 bases). The CDR3 spans 19 residues. Looked up from germline, CDR1 is MNHEY and CDR2 is SVGEGT. V lost 4 bases and J 0 bases, leaving 19 bases between the germline ends. For the CDR3, the DNA is TGTGCCAGCAGTTCTCCGACGACAGGATACCTCTCTGGGGCCAACGTCCTGACTTTC. This encodes CASSSPTTGYLSGANVLTF.

The sample holds a few counts of this clonotype. The junction differs from germline at one of its ends, possibly a read error. The chain has TRBV20-1 and TRBJ2-3; tentatively, D is TRBD2 (6 bases). The CDR3 has 14 residues. The germline V gene has CDR1 DFQATT and CDR2 SNEGSKA (reference sequence). CDR3 amino acids: CSAPGLFSTDMQYF. The CDR3 DNA is TGCAGTGCCCCGGGACTTTTTTCCACAGATATGCAGTATTTT.

The rearrangement uses TRBV7-3 and TRBJ2-2, with 9 bases fitting TRBD2. CDR3 length equals 16 residues. The trim removed 5 bases at V and 5 bases at J, leaving 9 bases unmatched. Per the germline V gene, CDR1 is SGHTA and CDR2 is FQGTGA. CDR3 coding DNA: TGTGCCAGCAGCCCAGCGGGGGGCGCAAGGACCGGGGAGCTGTTTTTT. Residues: CASSPAGGARTGELFF. The full variable domain, rest sourced from reference TRBV7-3 and TRBJ2-2, is GAGVSQTPSNKVTEKGKYVELRCDPISGHTALYWYRQSLGQGPEFLIYFQGTGAADDSGLPNDRFFAVRPEGSVSTLKIQRTERGDSAVYLCASSPAGGARTGELFFGEGSRLTVL.

This clonotype was detected ten times or more. V and J are TRBV3-1 and TRBJ2-7; TRBD1 is a possible D gene (5 bases). This CDR3 spans 18 amino acids. V was clipped by 0 bases and J by 2 bases, with 20 bases between them. Germline CDR1 reads LGHDT; CDR2 reads YNNKEL (reference sequence). The CDR3 DNA sequence: TGTGCCAGCAGCCAAGATAAGGCAAGGGGCTCCCACACCTACGAGCAGTACTTC. Translated: CASSQDKARGSHTYEQYF.

This clonotype occurred once. The chain joins TRBV11-2 to TRBJ2-6; no reliable D call. Germline lookup yields CDR1 SGHAT and CDR2 FQNNGV. This CDR3 contains 19 residues. V lost 3 bases and J lost 0, with 18 bases in between. Here the CDR3 DNA reads TGTGCCAGCAGCTTGGAACCACATTGGGCCCTCTCTGGGGCCAACGTCCTGACTTTC. Translation gives CASSLEPHWALSGANVLTF.

This clonotype was observed many times. CDR3 sequence: CSVEKGLAGVYEQYF. CDR3 nucleotide sequence: TGCAGCGTTGAAAAGGGACTAGCGGGAGTTTACGAGCAGTACTTC. V gene TRBV29-1 combines with J gene TRBJ2-7, with 14 positions matching TRBD2. This CDR3 is built from 15 residues. The V and J ends lost 2 bases and 4 bases, in that order; junction bases with no gene match: 4. CDR1 and CDR2 from the germline V gene are SQVTM and ANQGSEA.

J is TRBJ1-4 and V is TRBV7-9; no definite D call. With 4 bases removed from V and 4 bases from J, the gap between germline ends came to 10 bases. The germline V gene encodes CDR1 SEHNR and CDR2 FQNEAQ (reference sequence). This CDR3 is 14 amino acids long. In nucleotides, the CDR3 is TGTGCCAGCAGCTCCGGGGTTATTAATGAAAAACTGTTTTTT. It yields the protein CASSSGVINEKLFF. Drawing the rest from reference TRBV7-9 and TRBJ1-4, the complete variable domain is DTGVSQNPRHKITKRGQNVTFRCDPISEHNRLYWYRQTLGQGPEFLTYFQNEAQLEKSRLLSDRFSAERPKGSFSTLEIQRTEQGDSAMYLCASSSGVINEKLFFGSGTQLSVL.